This T cell receptor (beta chain) comes out of a study of Tregs in tolerant kidney transplant recipients. Sequencing used immunoSEQ multiplex PCR; TCRdb keeps in-frame clones, though not all of them. Of some 69,000 clones listed, around 84% are singletons. CDR3 length: 11 amino acids. V lost 10 bases, J lost 5 bases, and 11 bases lay in between. Germline CDR1 reads MNHEY; CDR2 reads SVGAGI. Material: CD4+ T cells from blood. This TCR came from a human donor in good health. The gene calls are TRBV6-5 and TRBJ2-5; D may be TRBD2 (6 bases). CDR3 loop: CATARGETQYF. CDR3 sequence (DNA): TGTGCCACCGCCCGGGGGGAGACCCAGTACTTC.